Shown below are 6 T cell receptor beta chains from a single sample sequenced in a study of regulatory T cells in long-lasting Graves disease. Relying on iRepertoire HTBI primers and Arm-PCR of CDR3 regions, the team built TCR beta libraries. One entry per CDR3 protein results from TCRdb running MiXCR on the multiplex PCR reads. Here the sample spans over 300,000 distinct CDR3 sequences, less than 20% being singletons. Time point meaning: persistent/refractory GD, antithyroid drugs over 5 years with positive TRAb. The TCR library was made from RNA that had been extracted from PBMCs in TRIzol. The starting material was peripheral blood mononuclear cells (PBMCs), obtained when the disease was refractory, from a patient treated with antithyroid drugs. The receptors shown here come from a female donor with Graves disease.

The sample holds many counts of this clonotype. The chain employs TRBV29-1 and TRBJ2-5; D gene ambiguous. V dropped 1 base and J dropped 0 bases, with 21 bases sitting between them. The germline V gene has CDR1 SQVTM and CDR2 ANQGSEA. The CDR3 runs to 18 residues. The CDR3, as DNA: TGCAGCGTTGAAGGTATATCAAGGTCGAATGTGTACCAAGAGACCCAGTACTTC. It is translated as CSVEGISRSNVYQETQYF.

This clonotype has a count of ten or more. The chain combines TRBV24-1 with TRBJ1-2; D is ambiguous. The V gene lost 6 bases and the J gene lost 4 bases, with 5 bases spanning the gap. The germline gives CDR1 KGHDR, CDR2 SFDVKD. This CDR3 comprises 11 residues. The CDR3 nucleotides read TGTGCCACCAGTTCCATCTATGGCTACACCTTC. It specifies CATSSIYGYTF.

The sample holds a few counts of this clonotype. V and J are TRBV6-4 and TRBJ1-1, with D unclear. CDR1 and CDR2 (germline): MRHNA, SNTAGT. CDR3 length: 14 amino acids. V was shortened by 10 bases and J by 3 bases, with 18 bases between the two germline ends. Here the CDR3 reads CATHRPPGDTEAFF. DNA of the CDR3: TGTGCCACCCACCGCCCCCCCGGGGACACTGAAGCTTTCTTT.

This clonotype was observed a few times. The chain uses TRBV20-1 and TRBJ1-2, with 8 positions matching TRBD1. The CDR3 loop spans 13 amino acids. Germline V gene data show CDR1 as DFQATT and CDR2 as SNEGSKA (reference sequence). The V gene end was trimmed by 5 bases and the J gene end by 2 bases; junction bases not matched to a gene: 4. The CDR3 protein is CSARRTGNYGYTF. As DNA, the CDR3 is TGCAGTGCTCGCCGGACAGGGAACTATGGCTACACCTTC.

This chain connects TRBV4-1 to TRBJ1-2; TRBD1 is a possible D gene (6 bases). The CDR3 spans 16 residues. Germline values: CDR1 MGHRA, CDR2 YSYEKL. The V end was cut by 3 bases, the J end by 8 bases, with 22 bases between. CDR3 nucleotides: TGCGCCAGCAGCCAGGAAGAGTGGGCAGGGGCGGAAGGCTACACCTTC. This translates into CASSQEEWAGAEGYTF.

This chain uses TRBV6-1 with TRBJ1-5; 7 bases fit TRBD1. The germline gives CDR1 MNHNS, CDR2 SASEGT. V shed 6 bases and J 13 bases; nucleotides not matched to a gene: 21. The CDR3 contains 16 residues. CDR3 region: CASSHGLRTGQRIQHF. The CDR3 nucleotides read TGTGCCAGCAGCCACGGCCTTCGGACAGGACAGAGGATTCAGCATTTT.